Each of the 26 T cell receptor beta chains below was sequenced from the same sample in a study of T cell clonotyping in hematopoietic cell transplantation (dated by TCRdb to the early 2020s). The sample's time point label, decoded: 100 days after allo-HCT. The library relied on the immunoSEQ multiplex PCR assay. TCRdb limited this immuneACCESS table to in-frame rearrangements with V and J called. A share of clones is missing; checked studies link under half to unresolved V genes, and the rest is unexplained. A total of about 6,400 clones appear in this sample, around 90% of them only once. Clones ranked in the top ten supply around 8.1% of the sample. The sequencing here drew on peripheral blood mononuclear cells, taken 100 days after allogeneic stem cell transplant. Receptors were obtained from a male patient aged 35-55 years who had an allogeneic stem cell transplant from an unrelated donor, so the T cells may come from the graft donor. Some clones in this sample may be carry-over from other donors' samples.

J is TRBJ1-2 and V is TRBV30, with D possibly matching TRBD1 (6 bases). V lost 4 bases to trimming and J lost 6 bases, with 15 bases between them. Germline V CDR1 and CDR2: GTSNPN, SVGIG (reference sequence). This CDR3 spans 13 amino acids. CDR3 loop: CAWNYDRRDGYTF. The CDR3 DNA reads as TGTGCCTGGAACTACGACAGGCGGGATGGCTACACCTTC.

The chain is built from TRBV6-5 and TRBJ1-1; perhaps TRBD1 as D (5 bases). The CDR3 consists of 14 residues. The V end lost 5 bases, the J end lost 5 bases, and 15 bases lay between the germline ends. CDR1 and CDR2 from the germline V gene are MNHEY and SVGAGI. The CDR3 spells CASSRPGVVTEAFF. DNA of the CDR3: TGTGCCAGCAGTCGACCGGGGGTGGTAACTGAAGCTTTCTTT.

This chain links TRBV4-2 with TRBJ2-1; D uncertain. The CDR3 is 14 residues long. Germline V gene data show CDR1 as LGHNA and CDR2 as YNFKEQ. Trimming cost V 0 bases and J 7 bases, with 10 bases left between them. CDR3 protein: CASSQDPGQNEQFF. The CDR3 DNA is TGTGCCAGCAGCCAAGATCCCGGGCAGAATGAGCAGTTCTTC.

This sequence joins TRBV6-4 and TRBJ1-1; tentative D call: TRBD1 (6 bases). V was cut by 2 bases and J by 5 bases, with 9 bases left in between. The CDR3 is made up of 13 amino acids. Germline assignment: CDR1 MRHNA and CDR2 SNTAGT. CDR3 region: CASSDEGGTEAFF. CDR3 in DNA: TGTGCCAGCAGTGACGAGGGGGGGACTGAAGCTTTCTTT.

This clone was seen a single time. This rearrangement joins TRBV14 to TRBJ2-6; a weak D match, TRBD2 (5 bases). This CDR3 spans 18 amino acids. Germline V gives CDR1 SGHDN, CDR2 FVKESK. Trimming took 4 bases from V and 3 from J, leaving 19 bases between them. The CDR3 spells CASSPRTGMVIGANVLTF. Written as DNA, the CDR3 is TGTGCCAGCAGCCCGCGTACCGGGATGGTAATTGGGGCCAACGTCCTGACTTTC.

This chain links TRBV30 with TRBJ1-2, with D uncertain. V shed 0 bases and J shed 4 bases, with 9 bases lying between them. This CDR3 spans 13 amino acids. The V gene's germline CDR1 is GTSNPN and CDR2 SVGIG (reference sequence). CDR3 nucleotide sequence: TGTGCCTGGAGTGTAGAGGCTGGCTATGGCTACACCTTC. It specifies CAWSVEAGYGYTF.

CDR3 sequence: CASSLGSASSYNSPLHF. The CDR3 nucleotides read TGTGCCAGCAGTTTAGGTTCGGCGAGCTCCTATAATTCACCCCTCCACTTT. The genes are TRBV27 and TRBJ1-6; no clear D. This CDR3 spans 17 amino acids. CDR1 and CDR2 (germline): MNHEY, SMNVEV (reference sequence). The germline V and J ends were trimmed by 2 bases and 0 bases, with 11 bases remaining between them.

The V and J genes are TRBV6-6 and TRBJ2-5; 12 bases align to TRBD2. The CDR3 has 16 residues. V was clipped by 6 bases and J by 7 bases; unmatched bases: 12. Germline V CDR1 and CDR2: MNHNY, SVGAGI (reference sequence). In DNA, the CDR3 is TGTGCCAGCAGCCCCTTAGGGACTAGCGGGTCGAGGACCCAGTACTTC. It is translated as CASSPLGTSGSRTQYF.

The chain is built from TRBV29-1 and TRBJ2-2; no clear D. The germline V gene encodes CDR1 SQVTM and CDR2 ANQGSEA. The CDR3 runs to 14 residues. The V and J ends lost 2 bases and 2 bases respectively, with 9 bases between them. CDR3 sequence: CSVEYRANTGELFF. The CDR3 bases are TGCAGCGTTGAATATAGGGCAAACACCGGGGAGCTGTTTTTT.

For the CDR3, the DNA is TGTGCCAGCAGCGCCGACAGGGCTTATACCTTC. It specifies CASSADRAYTF. The chain couples TRBV7-9 to TRBJ1-2, with 7 bases that match TRBD1. CDR1 SEHNR and CDR2 FQNEAQ come from the germline V gene (reference sequence). V was pared by 5 bases and J by 14 bases, with 8 bases of the junction left unmatched. The CDR3 has 11 amino acids.

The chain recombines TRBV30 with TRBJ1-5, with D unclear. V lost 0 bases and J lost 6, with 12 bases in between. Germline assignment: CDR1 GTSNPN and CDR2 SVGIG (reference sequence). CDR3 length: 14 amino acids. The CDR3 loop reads CAWSVHGVSQPQHF. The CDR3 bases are TGTGCCTGGAGTGTACATGGGGTTTCTCAGCCCCAGCATTTT.

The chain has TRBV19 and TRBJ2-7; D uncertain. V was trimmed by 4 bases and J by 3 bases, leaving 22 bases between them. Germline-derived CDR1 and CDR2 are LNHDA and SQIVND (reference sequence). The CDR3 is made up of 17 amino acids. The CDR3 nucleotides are TGTGCCAGTAGTACCCCCCTCAGCAGGTACCCTTTCTACGAGCAGTACTTC. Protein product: CASSTPLSRYPFYEQYF.

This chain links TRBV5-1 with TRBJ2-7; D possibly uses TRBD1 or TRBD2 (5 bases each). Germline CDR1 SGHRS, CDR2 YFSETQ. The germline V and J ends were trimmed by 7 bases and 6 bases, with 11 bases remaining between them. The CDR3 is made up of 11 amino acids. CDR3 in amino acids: CASRGESEQYF. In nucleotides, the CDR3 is TGCGCCAGCCGAGGGGAATCCGAGCAGTACTTC.

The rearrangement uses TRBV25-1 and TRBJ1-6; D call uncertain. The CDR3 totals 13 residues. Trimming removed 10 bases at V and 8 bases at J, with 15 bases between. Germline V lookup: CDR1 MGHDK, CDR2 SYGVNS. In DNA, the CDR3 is TGTGCCACCGAGCGGCGCGCCGATTCACCCCTCCACTTT. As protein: CATERRADSPLHF. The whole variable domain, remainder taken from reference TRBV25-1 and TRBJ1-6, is EADIYQTPRYLVIGTGKKITLECSQTMGHDKMYWYQQDPGMELHLIHYSYGVNSTEKGDLSSESTVSRIRTEHFPLTLESARPSHTSQYLCATERRADSPLHFGNGTRLTVT.

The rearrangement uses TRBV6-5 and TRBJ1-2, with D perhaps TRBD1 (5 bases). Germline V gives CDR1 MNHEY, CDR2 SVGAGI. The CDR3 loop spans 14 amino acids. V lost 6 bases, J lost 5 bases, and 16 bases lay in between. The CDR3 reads CASRSSRVPYGYTF. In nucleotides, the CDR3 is TGTGCCAGCAGATCCTCCAGGGTTCCATATGGCTACACCTTC.

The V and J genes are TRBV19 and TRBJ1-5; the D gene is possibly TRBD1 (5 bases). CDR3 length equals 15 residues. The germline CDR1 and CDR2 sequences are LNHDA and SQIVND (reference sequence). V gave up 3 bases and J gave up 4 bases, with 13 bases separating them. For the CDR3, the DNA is TGTGCCAGTAGTATTATGGTGGGGGAAAATCAGCCCCAGCATTTT. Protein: CASSIMVGENQPQHF. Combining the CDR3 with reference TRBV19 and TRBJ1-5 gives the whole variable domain DGGITQSPKYLFRKEGQNVTLSCEQNLNHDAMYWYRQDPGQGLRLIYYSQIVNDFQKGDIAEGYSVSREKKESFPLTVTSAQKNPTAFYLCASSIMVGENQPQHFGDGTRLSIL.

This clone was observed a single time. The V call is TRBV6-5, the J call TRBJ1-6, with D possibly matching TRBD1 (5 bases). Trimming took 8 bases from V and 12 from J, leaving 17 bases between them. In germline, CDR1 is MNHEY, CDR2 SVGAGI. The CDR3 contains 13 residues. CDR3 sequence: CASQGTATQPLHF. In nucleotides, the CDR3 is TGTGCCAGCCAAGGGACGGCAACACAACCCCTCCACTTT.

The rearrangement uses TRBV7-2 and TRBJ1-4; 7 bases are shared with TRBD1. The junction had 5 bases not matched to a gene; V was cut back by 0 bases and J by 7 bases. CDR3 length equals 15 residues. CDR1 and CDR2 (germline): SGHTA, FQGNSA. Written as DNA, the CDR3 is TGTGCCAGCAGCTTAGCGATGGCAGGGGGTGAAAAACTGTTTTTT. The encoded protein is CASSLAMAGGEKLFF.

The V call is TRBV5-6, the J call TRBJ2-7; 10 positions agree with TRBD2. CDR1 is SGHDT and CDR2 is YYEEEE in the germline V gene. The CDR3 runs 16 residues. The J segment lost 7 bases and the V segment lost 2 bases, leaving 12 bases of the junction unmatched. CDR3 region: CASSFRTSGLPTEQYF. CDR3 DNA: TGTGCCAGCAGCTTTAGGACTAGCGGTTTACCTACGGAGCAGTACTTC.

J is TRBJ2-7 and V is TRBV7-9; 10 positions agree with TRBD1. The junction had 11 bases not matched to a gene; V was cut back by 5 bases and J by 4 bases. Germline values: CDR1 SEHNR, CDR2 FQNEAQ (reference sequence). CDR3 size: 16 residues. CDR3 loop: CASSPGQGGLQYEQYF. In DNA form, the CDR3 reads TGTGCCAGCAGCCCTGGACAGGGGGGATTACAGTACGAGCAGTACTTC.

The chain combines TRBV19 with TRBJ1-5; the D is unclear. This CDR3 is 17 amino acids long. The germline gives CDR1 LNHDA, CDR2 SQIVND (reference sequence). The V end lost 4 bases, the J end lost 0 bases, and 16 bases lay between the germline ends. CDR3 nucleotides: TGTGCCAGTAGTACTCCCCGGGGAGTGTATAGCAATCAGCCCCAGCATTTT. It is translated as CASSTPRGVYSNQPQHF.

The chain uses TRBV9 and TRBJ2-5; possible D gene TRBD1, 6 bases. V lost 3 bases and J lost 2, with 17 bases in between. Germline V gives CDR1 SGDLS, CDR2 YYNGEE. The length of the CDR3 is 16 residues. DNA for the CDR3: TGTGCCAGCAGCGGCTTACAGGGTTTTGGGCAAGAGACCCAGTACTTC. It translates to CASSGLQGFGQETQYF.

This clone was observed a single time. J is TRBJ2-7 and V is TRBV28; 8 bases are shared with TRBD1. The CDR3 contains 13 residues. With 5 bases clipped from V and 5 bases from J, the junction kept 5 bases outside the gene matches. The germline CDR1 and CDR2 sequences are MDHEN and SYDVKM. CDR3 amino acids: CASSMDRANEQYF. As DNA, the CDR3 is TGTGCCAGCAGTATGGACAGGGCCAACGAGCAGTACTTC.

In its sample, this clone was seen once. CDR3 sequence: CASSHRTGGPYEQYF. In DNA form, the CDR3 reads TGTGCCAGCAGCCATAGGACAGGGGGCCCCTACGAGCAGTACTTC. The chain uses TRBV14 and TRBJ2-7; 11 positions match TRBD1. The V and J ends lost 3 bases and 2 bases, in that order; junction bases with no gene match: 3. This CDR3 region has 15 residues. Germline V gives CDR1 SGHDN, CDR2 FVKESK.

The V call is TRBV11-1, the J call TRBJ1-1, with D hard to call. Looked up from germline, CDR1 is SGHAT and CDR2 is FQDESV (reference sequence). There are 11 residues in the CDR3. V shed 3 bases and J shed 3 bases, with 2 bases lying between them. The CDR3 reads CASSFHTEAFF. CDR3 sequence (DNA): TGTGCCAGCAGCTTCCACACTGAAGCTTTCTTT.

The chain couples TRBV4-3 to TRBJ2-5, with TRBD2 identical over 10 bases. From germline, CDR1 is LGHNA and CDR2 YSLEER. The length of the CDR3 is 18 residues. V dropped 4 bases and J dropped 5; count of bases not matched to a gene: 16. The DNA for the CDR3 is TGCGCCAGCAGCCCCGCAGGGGGAGCGGGGGGGCCGGGGGAGACCCAGTACTTC. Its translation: CASSPAGGAGGPGETQYF.